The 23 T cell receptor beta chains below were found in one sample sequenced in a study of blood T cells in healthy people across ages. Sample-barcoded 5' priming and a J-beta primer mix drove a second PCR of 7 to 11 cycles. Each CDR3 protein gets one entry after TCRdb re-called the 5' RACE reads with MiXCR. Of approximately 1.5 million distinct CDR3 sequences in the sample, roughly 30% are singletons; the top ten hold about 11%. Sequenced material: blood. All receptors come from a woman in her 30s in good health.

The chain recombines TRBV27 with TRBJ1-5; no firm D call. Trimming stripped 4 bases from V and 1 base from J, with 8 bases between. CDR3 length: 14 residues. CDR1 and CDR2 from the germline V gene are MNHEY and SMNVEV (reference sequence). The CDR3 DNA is TGTGCCAGCAGTTCCCAGGACAGCAATCAGCCCCAGCATTTT. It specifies CASSSQDSNQPQHF.

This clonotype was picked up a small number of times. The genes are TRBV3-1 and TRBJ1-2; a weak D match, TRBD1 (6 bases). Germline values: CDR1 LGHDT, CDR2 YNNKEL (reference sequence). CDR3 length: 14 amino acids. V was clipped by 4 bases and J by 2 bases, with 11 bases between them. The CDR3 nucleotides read TGTGCCAGCAGCCTTCGGGACAACAACTATGGCTACACCTTC. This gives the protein CASSLRDNNYGYTF.

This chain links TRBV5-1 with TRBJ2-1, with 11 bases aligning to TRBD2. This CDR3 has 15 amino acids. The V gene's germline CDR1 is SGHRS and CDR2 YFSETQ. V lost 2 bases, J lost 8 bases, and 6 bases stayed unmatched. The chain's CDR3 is CASSFTSGSRDEQFF. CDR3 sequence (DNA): TGCGCCAGCAGCTTTACTAGCGGGAGTAGAGATGAGCAGTTCTTC.

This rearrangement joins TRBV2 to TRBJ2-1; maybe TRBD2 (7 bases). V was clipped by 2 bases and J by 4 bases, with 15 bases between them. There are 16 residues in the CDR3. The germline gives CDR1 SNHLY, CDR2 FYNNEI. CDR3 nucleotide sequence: TGTGCCAGCAGTGAAATACGGGGGGCCATTTACAATGAGCAGTTCTTC. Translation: CASSEIRGAIYNEQFF.

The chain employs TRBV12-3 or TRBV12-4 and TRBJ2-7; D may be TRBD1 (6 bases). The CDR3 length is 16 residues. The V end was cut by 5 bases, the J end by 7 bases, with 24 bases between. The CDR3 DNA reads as TGTGCCAGCAGTCCTGACAGGCGCTGGGTTGTGGGTGAGCAGTACTTC. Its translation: CASSPDRRWVVGEQYF.

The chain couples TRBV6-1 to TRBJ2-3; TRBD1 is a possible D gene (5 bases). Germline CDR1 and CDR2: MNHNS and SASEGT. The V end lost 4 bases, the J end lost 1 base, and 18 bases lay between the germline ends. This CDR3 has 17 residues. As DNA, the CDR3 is TGTGCCAGCAGTGGAAACGGGTTCCTAGGGGGCACAGATACGCAGTATTTT. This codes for CASSGNGFLGGTDTQYF.

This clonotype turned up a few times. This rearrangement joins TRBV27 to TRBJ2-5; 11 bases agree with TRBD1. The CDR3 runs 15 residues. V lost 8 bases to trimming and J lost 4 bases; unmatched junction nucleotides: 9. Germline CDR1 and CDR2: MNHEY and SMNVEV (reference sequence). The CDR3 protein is CASQARTGGRETQYF. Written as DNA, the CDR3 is TGTGCCAGCCAAGCCCGGACAGGGGGCCGAGAGACCCAGTACTTC.

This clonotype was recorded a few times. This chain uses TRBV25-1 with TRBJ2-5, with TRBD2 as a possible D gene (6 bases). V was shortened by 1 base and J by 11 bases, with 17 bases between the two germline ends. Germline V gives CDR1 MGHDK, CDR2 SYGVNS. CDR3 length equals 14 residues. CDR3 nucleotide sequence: TGTGCCAGCAGTGAATTGGGGGGAAAGTGGGAGCAGTACTTC. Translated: CASSELGGKWEQYF.

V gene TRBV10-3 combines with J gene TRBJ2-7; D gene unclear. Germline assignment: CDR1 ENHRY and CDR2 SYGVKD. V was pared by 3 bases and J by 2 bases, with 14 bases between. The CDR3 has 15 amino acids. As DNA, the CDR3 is TGTGCCATCAGTGATCCCCCCATGACGGCCTACGAGCAGTACTTC. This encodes CAISDPPMTAYEQYF.

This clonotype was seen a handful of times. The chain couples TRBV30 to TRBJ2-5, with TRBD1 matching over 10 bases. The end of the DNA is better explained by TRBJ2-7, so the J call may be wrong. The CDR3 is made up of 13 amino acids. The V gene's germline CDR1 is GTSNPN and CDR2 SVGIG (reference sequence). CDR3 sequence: CAWSPDRGNEQYF. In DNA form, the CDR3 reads TGTGCCTGGAGTCCGGACAGGGGGAACGAGCAGTACTTC.

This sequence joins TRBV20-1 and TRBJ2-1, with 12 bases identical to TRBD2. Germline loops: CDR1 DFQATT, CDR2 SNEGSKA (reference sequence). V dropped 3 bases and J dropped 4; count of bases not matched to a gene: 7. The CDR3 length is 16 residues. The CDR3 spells CSASSTSGGSYNEQFF. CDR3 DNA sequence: TGCAGTGCTAGTTCGACTAGCGGGGGCTCATACAATGAGCAGTTCTTC.

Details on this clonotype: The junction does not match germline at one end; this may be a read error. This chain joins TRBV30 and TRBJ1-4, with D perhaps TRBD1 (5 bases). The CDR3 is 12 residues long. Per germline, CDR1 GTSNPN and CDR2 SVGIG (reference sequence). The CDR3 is CAWGRDNGKLFF. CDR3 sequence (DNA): TGTGCCTGGGGCAGGGATAATGGAAAACTGTTTTTT.

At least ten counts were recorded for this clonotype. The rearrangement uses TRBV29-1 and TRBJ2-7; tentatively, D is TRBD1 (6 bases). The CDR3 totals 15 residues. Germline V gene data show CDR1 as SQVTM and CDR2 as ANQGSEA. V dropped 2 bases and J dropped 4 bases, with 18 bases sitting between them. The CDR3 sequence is CSVELAGANPYEQYF. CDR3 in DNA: TGCAGCGTTGAATTAGCAGGGGCCAACCCTTACGAGCAGTACTTC.

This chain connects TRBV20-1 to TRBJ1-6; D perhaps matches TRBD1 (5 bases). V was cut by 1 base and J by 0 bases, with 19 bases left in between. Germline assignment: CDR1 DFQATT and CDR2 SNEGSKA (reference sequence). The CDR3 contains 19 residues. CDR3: CSARVTPGLPASYNSPLHF. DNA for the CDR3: TGCAGTGCTAGAGTCACGCCGGGACTTCCTGCCTCCTATAATTCACCCCTCCACTTT.

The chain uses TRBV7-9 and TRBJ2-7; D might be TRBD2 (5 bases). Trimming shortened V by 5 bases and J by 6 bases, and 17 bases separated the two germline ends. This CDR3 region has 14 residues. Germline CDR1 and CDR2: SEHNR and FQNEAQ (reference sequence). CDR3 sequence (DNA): TGTGCCAGCAGCCCCAAGGGTAGGGCGGGCGAGCAGTACTTC. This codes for CASSPKGRAGEQYF.

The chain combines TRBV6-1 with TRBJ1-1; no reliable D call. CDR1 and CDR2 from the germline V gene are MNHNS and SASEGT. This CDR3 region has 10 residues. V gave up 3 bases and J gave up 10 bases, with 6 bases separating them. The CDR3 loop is CASSEITAFF. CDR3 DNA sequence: TGTGCCAGCAGTGAGATCACAGCTTTCTTT.

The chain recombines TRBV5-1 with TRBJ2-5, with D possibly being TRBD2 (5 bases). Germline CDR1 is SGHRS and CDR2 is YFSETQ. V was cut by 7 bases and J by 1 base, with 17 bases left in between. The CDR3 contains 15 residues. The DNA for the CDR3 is TGCGCCAGCTCTCGGGATCGCCGACTCCAAGAGACCCAGTACTTC. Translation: CASSRDRRLQETQYF.

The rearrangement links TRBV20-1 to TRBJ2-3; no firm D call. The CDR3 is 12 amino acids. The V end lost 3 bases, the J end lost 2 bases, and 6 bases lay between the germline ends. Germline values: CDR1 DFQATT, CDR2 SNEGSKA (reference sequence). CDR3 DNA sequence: TGCAGTGCTAGGGGCCACACAGATACGCAGTATTTT. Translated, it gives CSARGHTDTQYF.

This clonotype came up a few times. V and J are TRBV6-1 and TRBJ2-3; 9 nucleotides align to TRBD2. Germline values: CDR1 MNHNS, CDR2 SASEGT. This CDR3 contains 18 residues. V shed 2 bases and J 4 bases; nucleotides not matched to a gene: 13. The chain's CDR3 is CASSERAWREGRPDTQYF. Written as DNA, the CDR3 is TGTGCCAGCAGTGAACGCGCTTGGCGGGAGGGCCGGCCAGATACGCAGTATTTT.

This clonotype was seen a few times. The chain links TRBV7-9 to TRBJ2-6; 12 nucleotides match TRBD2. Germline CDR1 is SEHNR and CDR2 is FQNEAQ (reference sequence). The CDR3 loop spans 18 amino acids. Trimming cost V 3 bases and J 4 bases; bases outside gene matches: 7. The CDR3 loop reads CASSFILAGGRGANVLTF. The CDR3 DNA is TGTGCCAGCAGCTTTATCCTAGCGGGGGGGCGAGGGGCCAACGTCCTGACTTTC.

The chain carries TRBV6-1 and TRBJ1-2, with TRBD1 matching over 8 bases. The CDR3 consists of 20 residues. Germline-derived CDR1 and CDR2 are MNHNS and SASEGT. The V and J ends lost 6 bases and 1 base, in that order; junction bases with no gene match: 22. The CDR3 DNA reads TGTGCCAGCAGACCCCCCCCAATGGCCAGGGGGCAGGGGTTTAACTATGGCTACACCTTC. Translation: CASRPPPMARGQGFNYGYTF.

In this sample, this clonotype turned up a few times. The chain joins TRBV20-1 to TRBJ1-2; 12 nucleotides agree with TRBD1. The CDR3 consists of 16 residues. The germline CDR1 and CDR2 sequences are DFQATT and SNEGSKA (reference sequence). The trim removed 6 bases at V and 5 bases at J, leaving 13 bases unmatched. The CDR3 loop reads CSATHRDRGLWYGYTF. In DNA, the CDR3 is TGCAGTGCCACACACCGGGACAGGGGGCTCTGGTATGGCTACACCTTC.

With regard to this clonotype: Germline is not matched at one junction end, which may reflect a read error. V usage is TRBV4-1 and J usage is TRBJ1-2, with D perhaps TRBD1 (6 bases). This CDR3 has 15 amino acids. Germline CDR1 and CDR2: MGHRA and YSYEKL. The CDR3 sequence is CASSEEWTDNYGYTF. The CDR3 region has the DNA TGCGCCAGCAGCGAAGAGTGGACAGATAACTATGGCTACACCTTC.